Here is one T cell receptor beta chain with its context. Antigen specificity is unknown. This sample is drawn from a study of cytomegalovirus exposure and HLA in healthy donors. The study, taken as a whole, reports: Specific recognition of CMV antigens was confirmed in vitro for three chains (all CMV-associated).

The CDR3 extends over 15 amino acids. The germline V gene has CDR1 SGHTA and CDR2 FQGNSA. The V and J ends lost 2 bases and 4 bases respectively, with 12 bases between them. This table comes from immunoSEQ multiplex PCR, and its TCRdb copy is limited to in-frame clones, with some not included. The table lists hundreds of thousands of clones, over 75% of them singletons. This clonotype originated in a young man in good health and CMV-seropositive. The sequencing input was PBMCs. The chain combines TRBV7-2 with TRBJ1-5, with D tentatively TRBD1 (5 bases). The CDR3 protein is CASSLNRMGNQPQHF. DNA for the CDR3: TGTGCCAGCAGCTTAAACAGGATGGGAAATCAGCCCCAGCATTTT. The full variable domain, completed using reference TRBV7-2 and TRBJ1-5, is GAGVSQSPSNKVTEKGKDVELRCDPISGHTALYWYRQSLGQGLEFLIYFQGNSAPDKSGLPSDRFSAERTGGSVSTLTIQRTQQEDSAVYLCASSLNRMGNQPQHFGDGTRLSIL.